These 14 T cell receptor beta chains came from one sample sequenced in a study of molecular identifiers for immune sequencing clone quantification. TCRdb reprocessed the PCR reads via MiXCR and lists one record per CDR3 protein. The sample includes 460,000 or so distinct CDR3 sequences, about a fifth of them seen just once. Sequences were obtained from naive CD8+ T cells from blood, with Jurkat cell RNA spiked in. The subset here: FACS-sorted CD8+CD4-CCR7+CD45RA+ naive T cells. These receptor sequences come from a human donor in good health. Some libraries in this study had Jurkat cell RNA spiked in.

This chain uses TRBV11-2 with TRBJ2-4, with 7 bases matching TRBD1. Germline loops: CDR1 SGHAT, CDR2 FQNNGV. This CDR3 is 15 amino acids long. Losses at the gene ends were 4 bases for V and 5 bases for J; bases not matched to a gene: 8. CDR3 bases: TGTGCCAGCAGCTGGGGTAACAGGGGAGAAAACATTCAGTACTTC. Residues: CASSWGNRGENIQYF.

About this clonotype: A much larger clone is a single base away; this may be a read error. J is TRBJ1-6 and V is TRBV10-3; TRBD1 matches at 7 bases. Germline V CDR1 and CDR2: ENHRY, SYGVKD. The CDR3 spans 14 residues. The CDR3 sequence is CAIGEWQGDSPPHF. Here the CDR3 DNA reads TGTGCCATCGGAGAATGGCAGGGGGATTCACCCCCCCACTTT.

On this clonotype: This may stem from a read error, because a much larger clone lies one nucleotide away. The rearrangement links TRBV30 to TRBJ2-7, with D uncertain. The CDR3 length is 13 residues. The germline gives CDR1 GTSNPN, CDR2 SVGIG (reference sequence). CDR3 bases: TGTGTCTGGAGTGTAGACTCATCCTACGAGCAGTACTTC. It codes for CVWSVDSSYEQYF.

This chain uses TRBV12-3 or TRBV12-4 with TRBJ2-7, with 8 bases lining up with TRBD1. Unmatched junction bases numbered 7, after V lost 3 bases and J lost 0 bases. This CDR3 is 16 amino acids long. CDR3 in DNA: TGTGCCAGCAGTTTTCTTAGGACAGGGAGCTCCTACGAGCAGTACTTC. This sequence encodes CASSFLRTGSSYEQYF.

The chain uses TRBV20-1 and TRBJ2-5, with a possible D match to TRBD1 (6 bases). Germline-derived CDR1 and CDR2 are DFQATT and SNEGSKA (reference sequence). The CDR3 covers 15 residues. V was pared by 0 bases and J by 4 bases, with 15 bases between. The CDR3 DNA is TGCAGTGCTAGAGAATGGGCAGGGGTAATAGAGACCCAGTACTTC. The encoded protein is CSAREWAGVIETQYF.

To note about this clonotype: Just one base apart from a much larger clone, this may be a read error. This chain links TRBV27 with TRBJ1-1; D gene uncertain. The CDR3 is 14 residues long. Trimming removed 3 bases at V and 2 bases at J, with 10 bases between. From germline, CDR1 is MNHEY and CDR2 SMNVEV (reference sequence). CDR3 in amino acids: CASSFNPRNTEAFF. For the CDR3, the DNA is TGTGCCAGCAGTTTCAACCCCCGTAACACTGAAGCTTTCTTT.

This clonotype has a count of ten or more. The rearrangement joins TRBV6-2 or TRBV6-3 to TRBJ2-3; 9 positions agree with TRBD2. CDR3 size: 13 residues. The J segment lost 5 bases and the V segment lost 8 bases, leaving 5 bases of the junction unmatched. Germline V lookup: CDR1 MNHEY, CDR2 SVGEGT. CDR3 DNA: TGTGCCAGCCGGTCTAGCGGGGAAGATACGCAGTATTTT. Protein sequence: CASRSSGEDTQYF.

A word on this clonotype: A much larger clone lies one base from this, so it may be a read error. The chain combines TRBV19 with TRBJ2-3; TRBD1 matches 7 bases. This CDR3 is 12 amino acids long. Germline V gene lookup returns CDR1 LNHDA and CDR2 SQIVND (reference sequence). J was trimmed by 14 bases and V by 3 bases; bases with no gene match: 8. This CDR3 is CASSIPGQSRYF. The CDR3 DNA follows: TGTGCCAGTAGTATTCCGGGACAGTCGCGGTATTTT.

In its sample, this clonotype was seen a few times. The CDR3 region is CASSLGGGSENEQYF. CDR3 DNA sequence: TGTGCCAGCAGCTTGGGTGGCGGGTCGGAGAACGAGCAGTACTTC. The rearrangement links TRBV5-6 to TRBJ2-7, with D perhaps TRBD2 (5 bases). Looked up from germline, CDR1 is SGHDT and CDR2 is YYEEEE. Trimming took off 0 bases at V and 5 bases at J, with 15 bases between the two ends. CDR3 length: 15 residues.

With regard to this clonotype: Given a much more abundant clone one base away, this may be a read error. J is TRBJ2-5 and V is TRBV6-5, with 7 nucleotides matching TRBD1. The CDR3 totals 14 residues. Germline V lookup: CDR1 MNHEY, CDR2 SVGAGI. In DNA, the CDR3 is TGTGCCAGCAGACTCACCGACAGGGCAGAGGCCCAGTACTTC. Its translation: CASRLTDRAEAQYF.

Turning to this clonotype: A much bigger clone sits one base away, suggesting this may be a read error. Here the CDR3 DNA reads TGTGCCAGCAGCTTAACAGGGACGCCGACAGTTACGCAGTATTTT. It encodes CASSLTGTPTVTQYF. V and J are TRBV7-3 and TRBJ2-3; D is perhaps TRBD1 or TRBD2 (5 bases each). The CDR3 is made up of 15 amino acids. From germline, CDR1 is SGHTA and CDR2 FQGTGA.

The chain has TRBV12-3 or TRBV12-4 and TRBJ2-1; 8 bases map to TRBD1. J gave up 5 bases and V 3 bases, and 15 bases lay outside the gene matches. This CDR3 spans 18 amino acids. DNA for the CDR3: TGTGCCAGCAGTTTTGTTCTGTTCCAGGGGGCTAGGAACAATGAGCAGTTCTTC. As protein: CASSFVLFQGARNNEQFF.

Note on this clonotype: The conserved phenylalanine or tryptophan normally closing the CDR3 is absent here, so this likely arose from a read error. The chain combines TRBV5-5 with TRBJ1-5; D possibly corresponds to TRBD1 (5 bases). Germline CDR1 is SGHKS and CDR2 is YYEKEE (reference sequence). Trimming pared 0 bases from V and 8 bases from J, leaving 15 bases between. CDR3 size: 15 residues. CDR3 residues: CASSLGQGRFEPQHL. The CDR3 DNA is TGTGCCAGCAGCTTGGGGCAGGGACGGTTCGAGCCCCAGCATCTT.

This clonotype was seen repeatedly, ten times or more. The genes are TRBV5-8 and TRBJ2-7; TRBD2 matches 10 bases. Unmatched junction bases numbered 9, after V lost 4 bases and J lost 5 bases. The CDR3 contains 15 residues. Germline CDR1 reads SGHTS; CDR2 reads YDEGEE. CDR3 nucleotide sequence: TGTGCCAGCAGCCCCGGGACTAGCGAGTTGAACGAGCAGTACTTC. Residues: CASSPGTSELNEQYF. The full variable domain, completed using reference TRBV5-8 and TRBJ2-7, is EAGVTQSPTHLIKTRGQQATLRCSPISGHTSVYWYQQALGLGLQFLLWYDEGEERNRGNFPPRFSGRQFPNYSSELNVNALELEDSALYLCASSPGTSELNEQYFGPGTRLTVT.